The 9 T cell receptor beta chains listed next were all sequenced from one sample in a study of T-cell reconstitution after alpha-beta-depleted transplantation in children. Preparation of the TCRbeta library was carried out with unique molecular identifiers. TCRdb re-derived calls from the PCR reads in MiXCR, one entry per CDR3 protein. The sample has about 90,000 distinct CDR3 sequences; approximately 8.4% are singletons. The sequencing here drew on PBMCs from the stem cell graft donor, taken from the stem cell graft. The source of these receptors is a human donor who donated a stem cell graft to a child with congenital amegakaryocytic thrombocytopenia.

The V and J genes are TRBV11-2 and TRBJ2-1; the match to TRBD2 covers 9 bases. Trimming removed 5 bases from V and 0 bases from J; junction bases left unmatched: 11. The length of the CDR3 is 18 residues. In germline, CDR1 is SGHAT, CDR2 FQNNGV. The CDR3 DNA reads TGTGCCAGCAGCCCCTCGGGACTAGCCGCCAGCTCCTACAATGAGCAGTTCTTC. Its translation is CASSPSGLAASSYNEQFF.

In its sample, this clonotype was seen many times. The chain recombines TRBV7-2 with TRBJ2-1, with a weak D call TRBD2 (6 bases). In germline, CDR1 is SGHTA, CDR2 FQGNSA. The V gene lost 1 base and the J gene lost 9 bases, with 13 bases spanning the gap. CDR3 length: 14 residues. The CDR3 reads CASSLGREVVEQFF. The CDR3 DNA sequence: TGTGCCAGCAGCTTAGGGAGGGAAGTGGTTGAGCAGTTCTTC.

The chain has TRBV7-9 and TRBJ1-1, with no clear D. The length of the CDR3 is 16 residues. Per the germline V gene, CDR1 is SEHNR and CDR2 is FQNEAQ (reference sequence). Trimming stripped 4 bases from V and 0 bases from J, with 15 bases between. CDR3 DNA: TGTGCCAGCAGCTCCGTTCCTACGAGAGTGAACACTGAAGCTTTCTTT. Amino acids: CASSSVPTRVNTEAFF.

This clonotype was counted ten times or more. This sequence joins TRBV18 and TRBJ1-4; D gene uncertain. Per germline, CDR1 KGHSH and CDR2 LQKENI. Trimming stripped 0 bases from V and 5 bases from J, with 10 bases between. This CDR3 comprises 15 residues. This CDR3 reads CASSPPGSGNEKLFF. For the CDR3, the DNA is TGTGCCAGCTCACCACCAGGGTCGGGGAATGAAAAACTGTTTTTT.

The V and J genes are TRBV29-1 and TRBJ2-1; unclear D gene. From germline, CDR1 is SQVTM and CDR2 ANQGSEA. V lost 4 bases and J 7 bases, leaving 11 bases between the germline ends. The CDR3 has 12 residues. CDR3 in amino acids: CSVAGWVNEQFF. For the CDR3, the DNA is TGCAGCGTTGCAGGATGGGTAAATGAGCAGTTCTTC.

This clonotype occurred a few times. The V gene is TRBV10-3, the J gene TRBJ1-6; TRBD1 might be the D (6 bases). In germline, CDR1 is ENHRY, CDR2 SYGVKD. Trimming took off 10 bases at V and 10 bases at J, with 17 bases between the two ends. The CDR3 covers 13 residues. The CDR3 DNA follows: TGTGCCACCACCGGGACTCAGGGGTCACCCCTCCACTTT. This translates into CATTGTQGSPLHF.

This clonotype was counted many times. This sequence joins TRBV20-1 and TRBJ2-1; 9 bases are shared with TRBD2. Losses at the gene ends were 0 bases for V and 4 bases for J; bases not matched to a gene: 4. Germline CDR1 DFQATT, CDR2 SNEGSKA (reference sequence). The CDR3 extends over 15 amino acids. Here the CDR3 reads CSARDPLAGYNEQFF. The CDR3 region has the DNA TGCAGTGCTAGAGATCCACTAGCGGGTTACAATGAGCAGTTCTTC.

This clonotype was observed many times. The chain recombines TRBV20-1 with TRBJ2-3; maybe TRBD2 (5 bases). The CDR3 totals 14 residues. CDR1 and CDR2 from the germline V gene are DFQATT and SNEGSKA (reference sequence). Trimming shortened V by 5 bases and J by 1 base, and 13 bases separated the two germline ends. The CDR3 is CSAGRVAGTDTQYF. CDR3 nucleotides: TGCAGTGCTGGGCGGGTCGCCGGCACAGATACGCAGTATTTT.

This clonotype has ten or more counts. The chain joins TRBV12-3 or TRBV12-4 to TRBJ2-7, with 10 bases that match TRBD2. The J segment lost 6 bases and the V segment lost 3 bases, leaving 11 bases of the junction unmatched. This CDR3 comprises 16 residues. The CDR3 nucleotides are TGTGCCAGCAGTTTGAGACTAGCGGGCCCCCTAGTCGAGCAGTACTTC. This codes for CASSLRLAGPLVEQYF.